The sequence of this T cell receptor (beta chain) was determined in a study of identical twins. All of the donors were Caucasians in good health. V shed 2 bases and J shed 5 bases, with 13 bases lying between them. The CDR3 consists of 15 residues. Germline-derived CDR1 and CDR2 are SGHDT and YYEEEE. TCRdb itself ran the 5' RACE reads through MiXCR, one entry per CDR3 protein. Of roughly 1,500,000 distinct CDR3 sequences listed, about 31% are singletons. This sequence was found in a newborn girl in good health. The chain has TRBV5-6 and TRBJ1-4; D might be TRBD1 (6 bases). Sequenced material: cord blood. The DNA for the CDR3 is TGTGCCAGCAGCTTCTTGACAGGCCCAAATGAAAAACTGTTTTTT. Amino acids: CASSFLTGPNEKLFF.